The 25 T cell receptor beta chains reported below all come from one sample, sequenced in a study of glioma-infiltrating T cells. TCR alpha and beta CDR3 regions were amplified from RNA using iRepertoire nested multiplex PCR. Using its own MiXCR run on the multiplex PCR reads, TCRdb lists one record per CDR3 protein. The sample yields about 180,000 distinct CDR3 sequences, more than 35% seen once. The sample consisted of glioma tissue, nonneoplastic brain tissue, or PBMCs (not recorded which). These receptor sequences come from a human donor with low-grade glioma or glioblastoma, undergoing nonglioma brain surgery, or in good health (not recorded which).

The CDR3 spells CSETPLGYEQFF. For the CDR3, the DNA is TGCAGTGAAACGCCATTGGGCTATGAGCAGTTCTTC. The chain combines TRBV20-1 with TRBJ2-1; D is unclear. The CDR3 has 12 amino acids. The germline V gene encodes CDR1 DFQATT and CDR2 SNEGSKA (reference sequence). V lost 7 bases and J 8 bases, leaving 15 bases between the germline ends.

This clonotype was seen repeatedly, ten times or more. V gene TRBV20-1 combines with J gene TRBJ1-2; TRBD1 aligns across 11 bases. V dropped 6 bases and J dropped 2; count of bases not matched to a gene: 5. CDR1 and CDR2 (germline): DFQATT, SNEGSKA (reference sequence). CDR3 length: 14 amino acids. Here the CDR3 DNA reads TGCAGTGCACCTGGACAGGGGGCGAACTATGGCTACACCTTC. Its protein is CSAPGQGANYGYTF.

Details on this clonotype: Germline is not matched at one junction end, which may reflect a read error. This sequence joins TRBV6-6 and TRBJ1-6; possibly TRBD1 for D (5 bases). Germline CDR1 reads MNHNY; CDR2 reads SVGAGI (reference sequence). The CDR3 consists of 12 residues. The CDR3 region is CASSLREIPLHF. The CDR3 DNA sequence: TGTGCCAGCAGCCTCAGGGAAATACCCCTGCACTTT.

This clonotype occurred a few times. This chain uses TRBV12-3 or TRBV12-4 with TRBJ2-3, with 10 bases identical to TRBD2. V gave up 3 bases and J gave up 10 bases; unmatched junction bases: 10. The CDR3 has 15 residues. The CDR3 reads CASSLGGAGGPAQYF. CDR3 nucleotides: TGTGCCAGCAGTTTGGGGGGAGCGGGAGGGCCAGCGCAGTATTTT.

This clonotype was seen at least ten times. The J gene is TRBJ2-5, the V gene TRBV20-1; TRBD1 aligns across 10 bases. After removal of 7 bases from V and 2 bases from J, the junction contained 4 bases not matched to a gene. Per germline, CDR1 DFQATT and CDR2 SNEGSKA (reference sequence). The length of the CDR3 is 13 residues. The CDR3 sequence is CSVRDRGQETQYF. The CDR3 nucleotides are TGCAGTGTTAGGGACAGGGGACAAGAGACCCAGTACTTC.

This chain joins TRBV6-1 and TRBJ2-1; D unclear. The CDR3 sequence is 14 residues long. V was cut by 0 bases and J by 8 bases, with 11 bases left in between. Germline V lookup: CDR1 MNHNS, CDR2 SASEGT. The CDR3 sequence: CASSEAGQTYEQFF. CDR3 coding DNA: TGTGCCAGCAGTGAAGCCGGGCAGACCTATGAGCAGTTCTTC.

V usage is TRBV11-2 and J usage is TRBJ2-5; 9 bases line up with TRBD1. The CDR3 contains 19 residues. The V and J ends lost 0 bases and 5 bases, in that order; junction bases with no gene match: 16. Germline V gives CDR1 SGHAT, CDR2 FQNNGV. The CDR3 here is CASSLDKFRRTGEEETQYF. The CDR3 bases are TGTGCCAGCAGCTTAGATAAATTCCGTCGGACAGGGGAAGAGGAGACCCAGTACTTC.

The rearrangement links TRBV9 to TRBJ2-6, with TRBD1 matching 10 bases. Trimming at V came to 4 bases and at J to 0 bases, leaving 7 bases not matched to a gene. Looked up from germline, CDR1 is SGDLS and CDR2 is YYNGEE. This CDR3 is built from 18 residues. CDR3 region: CASSRRTGGISGANVLTF. Here the CDR3 DNA reads TGTGCCAGCAGCAGACGGACAGGGGGTATCTCTGGGGCCAACGTCCTGACTTTC. The complete variable domain, with remaining parts taken from reference TRBV9 and TRBJ2-6, reads DSGVTQTPKHLITATGQRVTLRCSPRSGDLSVYWYQQSLDQGLQFLIQYYNGEERAKGNILERFSAQQFPDLHSELNLSSLELGDSALYFCASSRRTGGISGANVLTFGAGSRLTVL.

This clonotype has a count of ten or more. The chain has TRBV6-1 and TRBJ2-1, with D possibly being TRBD2 (6 bases). Germline CDR1 MNHNS, CDR2 SASEGT. CDR3 length equals 13 residues. Trimming pared 7 bases from V and 7 bases from J, leaving 14 bases between. The DNA for the CDR3 is TGTGCCAGCACCCGGGACTTCGGAAATGAGCAGTTCTTC. Protein sequence: CASTRDFGNEQFF.

This clonotype was counted only a few times. The CDR3 does not end in the conserved phenylalanine or tryptophan, so this is likely a read error. The chain employs TRBV18 and TRBJ1-1; D remains ambiguous. CDR3 length: 13 residues. Germline V gene sequence: CDR1 KGHSH, CDR2 LQKENI. The V and J ends lost 3 bases and 3 bases respectively, with 8 bases between them. The CDR3 spells CASSPMADTEAFL. The CDR3 nucleotides read TGTGCCAGCTCACCGATGGCGGACACTGAAGCTTTCCTT.

This clonotype was counted only a few times. One junction end does not reproduce the germline sequence, and a read error may be involved. The chain carries TRBV4-1 and TRBJ2-5, with 7 bases lining up with TRBD1. The CDR3 runs to 16 residues. Germline V gene sequence: CDR1 MGHRA, CDR2 YSYEKL. CDR3 region: CASSQGGQLVQETQHF. The CDR3, as DNA: TGCGCCAGCAGCCAAGGGGGACAGTTGGTGCAAGAGACCCAGCACTTC.

The chain employs TRBV7-2 and TRBJ2-2; TRBD1 agrees at 9 bases. Per germline, CDR1 SGHTA and CDR2 FQGNSA. V lost 4 bases and J lost 9; bases outside the gene matches: 9. This CDR3 has 15 residues. The CDR3 reads CASSSRTGAFRELFF. CDR3 in DNA: TGTGCCAGCAGCTCGCGGACAGGGGCGTTTAGGGAGCTGTTTTTT.

A word on this clonotype: This may stem from a read error, because a much larger clone lies one nucleotide away. The rearrangement joins TRBV28 to TRBJ1-1; a possible D gene is TRBD1 (5 bases). Trimming cost V 6 bases and J 5 bases, with 16 bases left between them. Germline CDR1 is MDHEN and CDR2 is SYDVKM. This CDR3 has 14 amino acids. This chain's CDR3 is CASRLVQGWTEAFF. CDR3 DNA sequence: TGTGCCAGCAGATTGGTGCAGGGCTGGACTGAAGCTTTCTTT.

This clonotype came up many times. The rearrangement uses TRBV20-1 and TRBJ2-7; D is unresolved. Germline CDR1 DFQATT, CDR2 SNEGSKA (reference sequence). Trimming pared 3 bases from V and 2 bases from J, leaving 14 bases between. This CDR3 is built from 14 residues. The CDR3 bases are TGCAGTGCTAGTATCCCCGACGGCCCCTACGAGCAGTACTTC. Protein: CSASIPDGPYEQYF.

The rearrangement uses TRBV18 and TRBJ2-2; D is ambiguous. V was clipped by 6 bases and J by 7 bases, with 6 bases between them. This CDR3 is built from 11 residues. CDR1 and CDR2 from the germline V gene are KGHSH and LQKENI. The CDR3 nucleotides are TGTGCCAGCTCTACGTACGGGGAGCTGTTTTTT. It specifies CASSTYGELFF. Combining the CDR3 with reference TRBV18 and TRBJ2-2 gives the whole variable domain NAGVMQNPRHLVRRRGQEARLRCSPMKGHSHVYWYRQLPEEGLKFMVYLQKENIIDESGMPKERFSAEFPKEGPSILRIQQVVRGDSAAYFCASSTYGELFFGEGSRLTVL.

The chain recombines TRBV28 with TRBJ2-1; D unresolved. CDR1 is MDHEN and CDR2 is SYDVKM in the germline V gene. Deletions cut 5 bases from V and 8 bases from J, with 13 bases between. This CDR3 region has 13 residues. The CDR3 region is CASSRQGRDEQFF. CDR3 DNA: TGTGCCAGCAGTAGACAAGGCCGGGATGAGCAGTTCTTC.

This rearrangement joins TRBV19 to TRBJ2-7; TRBD1 matches at 7 bases. CDR3 length equals 14 residues. The V and J ends lost 5 bases and 5 bases, in that order; junction bases with no gene match: 9. Germline V CDR1 and CDR2: LNHDA, SQIVND (reference sequence). The DNA for the CDR3 is TGTGCCAGTAGTCCAACAGGGGATACCGACGAGCAGTACTTC. This gives the protein CASSPTGDTDEQYF.

On this clonotype: The missing conserved phenylalanine or tryptophan at the end of this CDR3 makes a read error likely. The chain employs TRBV19 and TRBJ1-5; a weak D match, TRBD1 (6 bases). The CDR3 contains 13 residues. Germline lookup yields CDR1 LNHDA and CDR2 SQIVND (reference sequence). V was clipped by 5 bases and J by 9 bases, with 14 bases between them. This CDR3 is CASSRDTVGPQHL. DNA for the CDR3: TGTGCCAGTAGTCGGGACACCGTCGGGCCCCAGCATCTT.

This chain connects TRBV7-2 to TRBJ2-5; D is ambiguous. V was pared by 5 bases and J by 7 bases, with 14 bases between. There are 13 residues in the CDR3. Germline V CDR1 and CDR2: SGHTA, FQGNSA. CDR3: CASSPFTEATQYF. The CDR3 DNA reads TGTGCCAGCAGCCCCTTTACAGAAGCGACCCAGTACTTC.

Only a few counts were recorded for this clonotype. The V gene is TRBV4-1, the J gene TRBJ2-2; the match to TRBD2 covers 11 bases. The ends lost 3 bases at V and 7 bases at J; junction bases unmatched: 13. The length of the CDR3 is 18 residues. Looked up from germline, CDR1 is MGHRA and CDR2 is YSYEKL. In DNA, the CDR3 is TGCGCCAGCAGCCAGCAAATAGCGGGAGGGCCTTTAATCGGGGAGCTGTTTTTT. It translates to CASSQQIAGGPLIGELFF.

The chain has TRBV10-3 and TRBJ2-7; D remains ambiguous. This CDR3 has 12 amino acids. CDR1 and CDR2 from the germline V gene are ENHRY and SYGVKD. For the CDR3, the DNA is TGTGCAGGCAGTTACAGTGGGGTAGAGCAGTACTTC. The encoded protein is CAGSYSGVEQYF.

Ten or more counts support this clonotype. The gene calls are TRBV2 and TRBJ1-3; D uncertain. The CDR3 consists of 12 residues. Trimming left V 6 bases short and J 4 bases short, with 7 bases between. Germline V gene data show CDR1 as SNHLY and CDR2 as FYNNEI. CDR3 sequence: CASRGEGNTIYF. CDR3 nucleotides: TGTGCCAGCAGGGGAGAGGGAAACACCATATATTTT.

Concerning this clonotype itself: Mismatch with germline at one junction end may stem from a read error. The V call is TRBV7-2, the J call TRBJ2-4, with 7 bases aligning to TRBD2. Germline CDR1 reads SGHTA; CDR2 reads FQGNSA. There are 13 residues in the CDR3. The CDR3 sequence is CASRPSTSNTQYF. The CDR3 DNA reads as TGTGCCAGCAGGCCCTCGACTAGCAACACTCAGTACTTC. The full variable domain, rest sourced from reference TRBV7-2 and TRBJ2-4, is GAGVSQSPSNKVTEKGKDVELRCDPISGHTALYWYRQSLGQGLEFLIYFQGNSAPDKSGLPSDRFSAERTGGSVSTLTIQRTQQEDSAVYLCASRPSTSNTQYFGAGTRLSVL.

This clonotype was detected ten times or more. This chain connects TRBV7-2 to TRBJ2-1; TRBD2 aligns across 8 bases. The CDR3 has 13 amino acids. Losses at the gene ends were 5 bases for V and 9 bases for J; bases not matched to a gene: 6. From germline, CDR1 is SGHTA and CDR2 FQGNSA. CDR3 bases: TGTGCCAGCAGCCTCAGCGGGAGTGGTGAGCAGTTCTTC. Translating it yields CASSLSGSGEQFF.

In its sample, this clonotype was seen many times. V gene TRBV6-1 combines with J gene TRBJ2-1; 11 bases align to TRBD2. Germline assignment: CDR1 MNHNS and CDR2 SASEGT. The CDR3 extends over 14 amino acids. Trimming cost V 7 bases and J 6 bases; bases outside gene matches: 5. In DNA form, the CDR3 reads TGTGCCAGCAACCGACTAGCGGGAAGCAATGAGCAGTTCTTC. Protein: CASNRLAGSNEQFF.